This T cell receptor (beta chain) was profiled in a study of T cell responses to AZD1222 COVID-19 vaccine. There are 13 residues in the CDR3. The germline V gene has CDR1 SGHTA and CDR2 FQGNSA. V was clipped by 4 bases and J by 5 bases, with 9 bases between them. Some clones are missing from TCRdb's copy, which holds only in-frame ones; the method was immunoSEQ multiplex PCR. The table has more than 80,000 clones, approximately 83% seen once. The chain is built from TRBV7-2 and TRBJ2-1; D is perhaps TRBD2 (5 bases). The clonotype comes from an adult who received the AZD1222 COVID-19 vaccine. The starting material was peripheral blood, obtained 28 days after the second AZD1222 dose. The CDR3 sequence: CASSYRGDNEQFF. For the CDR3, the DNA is TGTGCCAGCAGCTACCGGGGAGACAATGAGCAGTTCTTC.